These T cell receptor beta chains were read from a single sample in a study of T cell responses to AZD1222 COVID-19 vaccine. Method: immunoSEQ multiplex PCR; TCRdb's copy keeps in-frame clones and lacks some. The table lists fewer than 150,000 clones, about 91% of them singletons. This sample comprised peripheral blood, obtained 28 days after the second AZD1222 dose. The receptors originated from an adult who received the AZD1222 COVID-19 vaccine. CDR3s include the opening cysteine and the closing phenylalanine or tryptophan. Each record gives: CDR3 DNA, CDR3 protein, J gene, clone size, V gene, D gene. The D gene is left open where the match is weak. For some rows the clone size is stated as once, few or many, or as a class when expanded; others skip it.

TGTGCCAGCAGTGAAGCTGGCAGGGGGATATCGGATGGCTACACCTTC,CASSEAGRGISDGYTF,TRBJ1-2,.,TRBV2,TRBD1
TGTGCCAGCAGTTTAATAGATTATGGCTACACCTTC,CASSLIDYGYTF,TRBJ1-2,.,TRBV28,.
TGTGCCAGCAGCTTCCTGGGACTTTACAATGAGCAGTTCTTC,CASSFLGLYNEQFF,TRBJ2-1,.,TRBV11-2,.
TGTGCCAGCAGAGGATCGGGGACGGCGGAGCTCTACACCTTC,CASRGSGTAELYTF,TRBJ1-2,.,TRBV6-5,.
TGTGCCAGCACCTATACTGGGGTATCTGAAGCTTTCTTT,CASTYTGVSEAFF,TRBJ1-1,once,TRBV7-9,.
TGTGCCAGCCAGGGGTTAAGCCCCTACGAGCAGTACTTC,CASQGLSPYEQYF,TRBJ2-7,.,TRBV27,.
TGTGCCACCAGCAGGGACCAGGGGGTGAGGACCTTC,CATSRDQGVRTF,TRBJ1-2,.,TRBV15,TRBD1
TGTGCCAGTAGACCGGGACACAGCTCCTATAATTCACCCCTCCACTTT,CASRPGHSSYNSPLHF,TRBJ1-6,.,TRBV19,.
TGTGCCAGTAGTGTTGGGCTGTCTAACTATGGCTACACCTTC,CASSVGLSNYGYTF,TRBJ1-2,few,TRBV19,.
TGTGCCAGCAGCTTTGGGACTACCGGGGAGCTGTTTTTT,CASSFGTTGELFF,TRBJ2-2,.,TRBV27,.
TGTGCCAGTAGTGTCTCCGGGACAGCTTCCTACGAGCAGTACTTC,CASSVSGTASYEQYF,TRBJ2-7,.,TRBV19,TRBD1
TGTGCCAGCAGCATCCGCGGGGATGGAAACACCATATATTTT,CASSIRGDGNTIYF,TRBJ1-3,.,TRBV6-5,.
TGTGCCAGCAGCTTAGGGGGGATTTCCTCGGAGACCCAGTACTTC,CASSLGGISSETQYF,TRBJ2-5,once,TRBV11-3,.
TGTGCCAGCAGCCAAACCAGCGGGAGCTCCTACGAGCAGTACTTC,CASSQTSGSSYEQYF,TRBJ2-7,.,TRBV14,TRBD2
TGCAGCGTTGGGAGACAGGGGGAGCTGTTTTTT,CSVGRQGELFF,TRBJ2-2,.,TRBV29-1,.
TGCGCCAGCAGCCACATCGTACAGGGAAGGAGAGAAAAACTGTTTTTT,CASSHIVQGRREKLFF,TRBJ1-4,.,TRBV4-1,.
TGTGCCTGGAGTGTATTAAGGAACACCATATATTTT,CAWSVLRNTIYF,TRBJ1-3,.,TRBV30,.
TGTGCCAGCAGTGAAGAGGGGCAGCCCTATGGCTACACCTTC,CASSEEGQPYGYTF,TRBJ1-2,.,TRBV6-1,.
TGCGCCAGCAGCTTGGGACAGCAGAACTATGGCTACACCTTC,CASSLGQQNYGYTF,TRBJ1-2,.,TRBV5-1,.
TGTGCCAGCAGCTTTCAGGGGCCTGAAGCTTTCTTT,CASSFQGPEAFF,TRBJ1-1,.,TRBV7-9,.
TGTGCCAGCAGCCGTATGGGGCCGGTGGGCTACACCTTC,CASSRMGPVGYTF,TRBJ1-2,.,TRBV7-2,.
TGTGCCAGCAGTACGCGGCATTCTAACTATGGCTACACCTTC,CASSTRHSNYGYTF,TRBJ1-2,.,TRBV3-1/TRBV3-2,.
TGCGCCAGCAGCCTTCTTTGGCGGAGCTCCTATAATTCACCCCTCCACTTT,CASSLLWRSSYNSPLHF,TRBJ1-6,.,TRBV4-3,.